This TCR beta chain was documented in a study of OX40 agonist ivuxolimab in advanced cancers. Between the trimmed V and J ends, which lost 6 bases and 5 bases, there was a span of 22 bases. CDR1 is SEHNR, CDR2 FQNEAQ, per germline (reference sequence). The CDR3 extends over 16 amino acids. Assay used: immunoSEQ multiplex PCR; TCRdb lists only in-frame clones, some missing. The table has about 32,000 clones, about four fifths seen once; the top ten hold about 20%. Remarks on this clone: Its matching antigen is unknown.

Regarding the study as a whole: What antigens the expanded peripheral T cells recognized was never established. The mean number of expanded clones was higher in CD8+ T cells than in CD4+.

The chain couples TRBV7-9 to TRBJ2-5, with TRBD1 as a possible D gene (6 bases). This specimen was CD4+ or CD8+ T cells sorted from blood, taken in a trial of the OX40 agonist ivuxolimab. The clonotype originates from an adult with an advanced solid tumor such as melanoma, head and neck, liver or kidney cancer. The CDR3 nucleotides are TGTGCCAGCAGTCTTTTCCCCGGGACACCGCGGGAGACCCAGTACTTC. Translated: CASSLFPGTPRETQYF.